The rows below give T cell receptor beta chains drawn from one sample of a study of cytomegalovirus exposure and HLA in healthy donors. Clones were read by immunoSEQ multiplex PCR, and TCRdb kept only the in-frame ones, dropping some. The table has under 200,000 clones, around 68% seen once. Sample: PBMCs. These receptors all stem from a man in his forties or fifties in good health and CMV-seronegative. CDR3s include the opening cysteine and the closing phenylalanine or tryptophan. D genes are given only for firm matches. Not every row has a clone size; where given, it reads once, few, many or a size class.

v_gene	abundance	j_gene	d_gene	CDR3aa	CDR3nt
TRBV7-3	-	TRBJ1-1	-	CASSLEINTEAFF	TGTGCCAGCAGCTTGGAGATAAACACTGAAGCTTTCTTT
TRBV6-5	-	TRBJ1-5	-	CASSLVRGQPQHF	TGTGCCAGCAGCCTTGTGAGGGGGCAGCCCCAGCATTTT
TRBV6-5	-	TRBJ1-2	-	CASSYSKNGDYGHTF	TGTGCCAGCAGTTACTCGAAAAACGGAGACTATGGCCACACCTTC
TRBV28	-	TRBJ1-4	-	CASSDSSEKLFF	TGTGCCAGCAGTGACTCCTCAGAAAAACTGTTTTTT
TRBV19	-	TRBJ2-7	-	CASSRRDSYEQYF	TGTGCCAGTAGTAGGAGAGACTCCTACGAGCAGTACTTC
TRBV19	-	TRBJ2-3	TRBD2	CASSWALAGLRGTDTQYF	TGTGCCAGTAGCTGGGCGCTAGCGGGCCTTCGGGGCACAGATACGCAGTATTTT
TRBV18	-	TRBJ2-5	TRBD1	CASSQGAGETQYF	TGTGCCAGCTCACAGGGGGCGGGAGAGACCCAGTACTTC
TRBV4-1	-	TRBJ2-7	-	CASSQVLGQSYEQYF	TGCGCCAGCAGCCAAGTCCTGGGGCAGTCCTACGAGCAGTACTTC
TRBV6-1	-	TRBJ1-2	TRBD1	CASSEIGTGGNYGYTF	TGTGCCAGCAGTGAGATTGGGACAGGGGGCAACTATGGCTACACCTTC
TRBV9	-	TRBJ1-6	-	CASSVALGQSANSPLHF	TGTGCCAGCAGCGTAGCCCTCGGACAGTCCGCGAATTCACCCCTCCACTTT
TRBV6-1	-	TRBJ2-7	-	CASSEPGYEQTIYYEQYF	TGTGCCAGCAGTGAACCTGGATATGAACAGACTATATACTACGAGCAGTACTTC
TRBV5-4	-	TRBJ2-1	TRBD2	CASSLRASGGAGNHEQFF	TGTGCCAGCAGCTTGAGGGCTAGCGGGGGGGCAGGAAACCATGAGCAGTTCTTC
TRBV4-2	-	TRBJ2-5	-	CASSQDAGGGGLETQYF	TGTGCCAGCAGCCAAGATGCTGGAGGGGGGGGTCTAGAGACCCAGTACTTC
TRBV5-1	few	TRBJ1-5	-	CASSLVPGENQPQHF	TGCGCCAGCAGCTTGGTGCCAGGGGAAAATCAGCCCCAGCATTTT
TRBV19	-	TRBJ1-2	TRBD1	CATLDRAGYTF	TGTGCCACCCTGGACAGGGCTGGCTACACCTTC
TRBV6-5	-	TRBJ1-1	-	CASRRGGSGSYEAFF	TGTGCCAGCAGGCGTGGGGGTAGCGGGTCTTATGAAGCTTTCTTT
TRBV12-5	-	TRBJ2-6	TRBD2	CASGLGGSSGANVLTF	TGTGCTAGTGGTTTGGGCGGGAGCTCTGGGGCCAACGTCCTGACTTTC
TRBV5-1	-	TRBJ1-2	TRBD1	CASSTADRRYGYTF	TGCGCCAGCAGCACCGCGGACAGGCGGTATGGCTACACCTTC
TRBV6-5	-	TRBJ1-6	-	CASSPDSQYNSPLHF	TGTGCCAGCAGTCCGGACAGCCAATATAATTCACCCCTCCACTTT
TRBV5-4	-	TRBJ1-5	TRBD1	CASSLGTGSNQPQHF	TGTGCCAGCAGCTTGGGGACAGGGTCCAATCAGCCCCAGCATTTT
TRBV28	once	TRBJ2-3	TRBD2	CASSFPPGEGMSDTQYF	TGTGCCAGCAGTTTCCCCCCCGGGGAGGGGATGTCGGATACGCAGTATTTT
TRBV11-1	few	TRBJ2-4	-	CASSFRGEGKNIQYF	TGTGCCAGCAGCTTTCGGGGTGAAGGCAAAAACATTCAGTACTTC
TRBV7-3	-	TRBJ2-2	-	CASSLMRDTGELFF	TGTGCCAGCAGCTTAATGCGAGACACCGGGGAGCTGTTTTTT
TRBV18	few	TRBJ2-6	TRBD1	CASSRNPGQSSGANVLTF	TGTGCCAGCTCTCGAAATCCGGGACAGTCCTCTGGGGCCAACGTCCTGACTTTC
TRBV19	-	TRBJ2-3	TRBD2	CASGGATDTQYF	TGTGCCAGCGGGGGGGCTACAGATACGCAGTATTTT
TRBV6-5	-	TRBJ2-7	TRBD1	CASSRGQSSYEQYF	TGTGCCAGCAGCCGGGGACAGTCCTCCTACGAGCAGTACTTC
TRBV18	-	TRBJ1-4	-	CASSPRDFNEKLFF	TGTGCCAGCTCACCGCGGGACTTTAATGAAAAACTGTTTTTT
TRBV5-1	-	TRBJ1-6	-	CASSLAPDTYNSPLHF	TGCGCCAGCAGCTTGGCCCCAGATACCTATAATTCACCCCTCCACTTT
TRBV9	once	TRBJ1-1	TRBD1	CASSARQGGTEAFF	TGTGCCAGCAGCGCACGACAGGGGGGCACTGAAGCTTTCTTT
TRBV5-1	-	TRBJ1-1	-	CASSQYRVEGTEAFF	TGCGCCAGCAGCCAGTACAGGGTAGAGGGCACTGAAGCTTTCTTT
TRBV5-1	-	TRBJ2-3	-	CASSLGGAEPDTQYF	TGCGCCAGCAGCTTAGGGGGGGCCGAGCCAGATACGCAGTATTTT
TRBV7-8	-	TRBJ1-3	-	CASSLVQGKGNTIYF	TGTGCCAGCAGCTTAGTGCAGGGGAAAGGAAACACCATATATTTT
TRBV9	-	TRBJ1-1	-	CASSPPGSEAFF	TGTGCCAGCAGCCCTCCAGGGTCTGAAGCTTTCTTT